The 27 T cell receptor beta chains below were found in one sample sequenced in a study of T cells after yellow fever vaccination (dated by TCRdb to between 2019 and 2020). Library preparation used 5' RACE. TCRdb names Illumina HiSeq 2500 as the instrument used. TCRdb reanalyzed the raw reads on its own, using fastp at Q25 for trimming and MiXCR for clone calling, and kept in-frame beta chains. Each CDR3 protein gets just one entry, which takes the most common genes and DNA from the rows behind it. The sample has hundreds of thousands of distinct CDR3 sequences on record, 15% to 20% of them singletons. Around 15% of the sample comes from the top ten. The treatment or condition label, read with the paper, signifies: live attenuated yellow fever vaccine strain. The source material was PBMCs, sampled 15 days after the yellow fever booster vaccination. These receptors originate from a man aged 30 to 39 who received the YFV17D yellow fever vaccine.

The gene calls are TRBV10-3 and TRBJ1-1; no clear D. Looked up from germline, CDR1 is ENHRY and CDR2 is SYGVKD. V was pared by 0 bases and J by 5 bases, with 10 bases between. The CDR3 loop spans 14 amino acids. The CDR3 protein is CAISESGLLTEAFF. CDR3 bases: TGTGCCATCAGTGAGTCAGGGTTATTGACTGAAGCTTTCTTT.

The chain carries TRBV2 and TRBJ2-4; the match to TRBD2 covers 11 bases. J lost 7 bases, V lost 4 bases, and 6 bases had no gene match. Germline assignment: CDR1 SNHLY and CDR2 FYNNEI. The CDR3 length is 15 residues. CDR3 sequence (DNA): TGTGCCAGCAGTGTCACTAGCGGGAGTAGGAACATTCAGTACTTC. This encodes CASSVTSGSRNIQYF.

The chain joins TRBV5-1 to TRBJ1-1, with D possibly matching TRBD1 (5 bases). Germline V gene sequence: CDR1 SGHRS, CDR2 YFSETQ. CDR3 length equals 14 residues. The ends were cut back, 0 bases at V and 1 base at J, with 7 bases in the middle. The CDR3 sequence is CASSLEGTNTEAFF. CDR3 nucleotides: TGCGCCAGCAGCTTGGAAGGGACGAACACTGAAGCTTTCTTT.

This chain joins TRBV7-2 and TRBJ2-2; D might be TRBD2 (5 bases). The CDR3 sequence is 14 residues long. The V end lost 0 bases, the J end lost 5 bases, and 7 bases lay between the germline ends. CDR1 and CDR2 (germline): SGHTA, FQGNSA. The chain's CDR3 is CASSLAGATGELFF. In DNA, the CDR3 is TGTGCCAGCAGCTTAGCGGGAGCGACCGGGGAGCTGTTTTTT.

This chain connects TRBV12-5 to TRBJ2-5, with TRBD1 matching over 7 bases. The germline V gene encodes CDR1 LGHNT and CDR2 FRNRAP. The CDR3 sequence is 17 residues long. The V and J ends lost 0 bases and 0 bases, in that order; junction bases with no gene match: 7. CDR3: CASGLVRDSSYQETQYF. The CDR3 nucleotides read TGTGCTAGTGGTTTGGTACGGGACAGCAGTTACCAAGAGACCCAGTACTTC.

This clonotype has only a few counts. The genes are TRBV4-3 and TRBJ2-1; tentative D call: TRBD1 (6 bases). Per germline, CDR1 LGHNA and CDR2 YSLEER. CDR3 size: 16 residues. The V end lost 0 bases, the J end lost 4 bases, and 13 bases lay between the germline ends. In DNA form, the CDR3 reads TGCGCCAGCAGCCAAGAGCTCGGACAGATATACAATGAGCAGTTCTTC. Encoded protein: CASSQELGQIYNEQFF.

This clonotype was seen ten or more times. This rearrangement joins TRBV24-1 to TRBJ2-3; D is unresolved. CDR3 length: 13 amino acids. Per germline, CDR1 KGHDR and CDR2 SFDVKD. The V end was cut by 4 bases, the J end by 5 bases, with 9 bases between. Here the CDR3 reads CATSDSSVDTQYF. In nucleotides, the CDR3 is TGTGCCACCAGTGACTCTAGTGTAGATACGCAGTATTTT.

The V and J genes are TRBV28 and TRBJ2-3; D uncertain. Trimming took 5 bases from V and 7 from J, leaving 7 bases between them. Per the germline V gene, CDR1 is MDHEN and CDR2 is SYDVKM. This CDR3 contains 11 residues. The CDR3 DNA is TGTGCCAGCAGTACCGTAAATACGCAGTATTTT. Translating gives CASSTVNTQYF.

The V call is TRBV20-1, the J call TRBJ1-5; tentative D call: TRBD1 (6 bases). Trimming removed 1 base from V and 4 bases from J, with 11 bases in between. Germline-derived CDR1 and CDR2 are DFQATT and SNEGSKA (reference sequence). The CDR3 totals 14 residues. CDR3 amino acids: CSARVEDRNQPQHF. CDR3 nucleotides: TGCAGTGCTAGAGTTGAGGACAGAAATCAGCCCCAGCATTTT.

This clonotype came up a few times. The chain carries TRBV12-3 or TRBV12-4 and TRBJ2-7, with 10 bases lining up with TRBD2. The CDR3 is 15 amino acids. After removal of 4 bases from V and 2 bases from J, the junction contained 5 bases not matched to a gene. The CDR3 loop reads CASSSRTSGTYEQYF. The CDR3 region has the DNA TGTGCCAGCAGTTCAAGGACTAGCGGAACCTACGAGCAGTACTTC.

This clonotype was seen a handful of times. The V and J genes are TRBV30 and TRBJ1-2; D gene ambiguous. CDR1 and CDR2 from the germline V gene are GTSNPN and SVGIG (reference sequence). CDR3 length: 12 residues. Trimming shortened V by 3 bases and J by 5 bases, and 10 bases separated the two germline ends. CDR3 amino acids: CAWRFGPYGYTF. CDR3 DNA: TGTGCCTGGAGATTTGGTCCATATGGCTACACCTTC.

The chain recombines TRBV6-5 with TRBJ2-1, with 11 bases identical to TRBD2. Germline V gene lookup returns CDR1 MNHEY and CDR2 SVGAGI. CDR3 length equals 16 residues. J lost 9 bases, V lost 3 bases, and 10 bases had no gene match. In nucleotides, the CDR3 is TGTGCCAGCAGTTATAGTGCACCTAGCGGGAGGAGTGAGCAGTTCTTC. This codes for CASSYSAPSGRSEQFF.

In this sample, this clonotype turned up a few times. DNA of the CDR3: TGTGCCAGCAGCTTAAAAAGTTTTGGACTAGCGGGAGGGGGGCAAGAGACCCAGTACTTC. Translated, it gives CASSLKSFGLAGGGQETQYF. The V and J genes are TRBV11-2 and TRBJ2-5, with 15 bases aligning to TRBD2. V lost 2 bases and J lost 2; bases outside the gene matches: 12. CDR1 and CDR2 (germline): SGHAT, FQNNGV. The CDR3 runs 20 residues.

The CDR3 bases are TGTGCCAGCAGTTTGGATGGATTCGGCAGCGGATACAATGAGCAGTTCTTC. This sequence encodes CASSLDGFGSGYNEQFF. V usage is TRBV27 and J usage is TRBJ2-1; TRBD2 might be the D (5 bases). CDR1 MNHEY and CDR2 SMNVEV come from the germline V gene (reference sequence). The CDR3 length is 17 residues. Trimming cost V 3 bases and J 4 bases, with 19 bases left between them.

V usage is TRBV20-1 and J usage is TRBJ2-1; D is possibly TRBD1 (5 bases). Trimming pared 3 bases from V and 7 bases from J, leaving 16 bases between. The CDR3 length is 14 residues. The germline V gene has CDR1 DFQATT and CDR2 SNEGSKA (reference sequence). DNA of the CDR3: TGCAGTGCTAGTTGGCAGGGCGTTGGGAATGAGCAGTTCTTC. Residues: CSASWQGVGNEQFF.

The table lists this clonotype with a few counts. CDR3 loop: CASSLAYRGGINEQFF. The DNA of the CDR3 is TGTGCCAGCAGTTTAGCCTATCGGGGGGGTATCAATGAGCAGTTCTTC. The rearrangement joins TRBV12-3 or TRBV12-4 to TRBJ2-1; TRBD2 aligns across 8 bases. The CDR3 totals 16 residues. J lost 6 bases, V lost 0 bases, and 7 bases had no gene match.

This clonotype was observed a few times. This chain links TRBV7-9 with TRBJ2-7; the D is unclear. The length of the CDR3 is 12 residues. The V end lost 8 bases, the J end lost 2 bases, and 10 bases lay between the germline ends. CDR1 and CDR2 from the germline V gene are SEHNR and FQNEAQ (reference sequence). The CDR3 coding sequence is TGTGCCAGCGGAGTTGGAGCCTACGAGCAGTACTTC. Its protein product is CASGVGAYEQYF.

This clonotype was counted between two and nine times. The rearrangement links TRBV10-2 to TRBJ2-1; D possibly corresponds to TRBD1 (5 bases). Between the trimmed V and J ends, which lost 0 bases and 8 bases, there was a span of 8 bases. The CDR3 extends over 13 amino acids. In germline, CDR1 is WSHSY, CDR2 SAAADI. For the CDR3, the DNA is TGCGCCAGCAGTGAGTCGACAGTGGATGAGCAGTTCTTC. Amino acid sequence: CASSESTVDEQFF.

This rearrangement joins TRBV11-2 to TRBJ2-1, with 10 positions matching TRBD2. Germline assignment: CDR1 SGHAT and CDR2 FQNNGV. V lost 0 bases and J lost 4; bases outside the gene matches: 0. The CDR3 covers 15 residues. DNA for the CDR3: TGTGCCAGCAGCTTAGAGGGACTAGCGTACAATGAGCAGTTCTTC. Translating gives CASSLEGLAYNEQFF. The full variable domain, completed using reference TRBV11-2 and TRBJ2-1, is EAGVAQSPRYKIIEKRQSVAFWCNPISGHATLYWYQQILGQGPKLLIQFQNNGVVDDSQLPKDRFSAERLKGVDSTLKIQPAKLEDSAVYLCASSLEGLAYNEQFFGPGTRLTVL.

This clonotype was detected a few times. V gene TRBV12-3 or TRBV12-4 combines with J gene TRBJ1-5, with unresolved D. This CDR3 comprises 14 residues. The V end was cut by 4 bases, the J end by 9 bases, with 16 bases between. This chain's CDR3 is CASSSNAEGWPQHF. The CDR3 DNA reads TGTGCCAGCAGTTCAAACGCGGAAGGCTGGCCCCAGCATTTT.

V is TRBV28 and J is TRBJ2-7; perhaps TRBD2 as D (6 bases). This CDR3 spans 15 amino acids. Germline values: CDR1 MDHEN, CDR2 SYDVKM. The V gene lost 8 bases and the J gene lost 2 bases, with 19 bases spanning the gap. Here the CDR3 DNA reads TGTGCCAGCTCGGGGGTGCGGGAAATCCCCTACGAGCAGTACTTC. Protein sequence: CASSGVREIPYEQYF.

CDR3 residues: CASSIRDTDTQYF. Here the CDR3 DNA reads TGTGCCAGCTCAATTCGGGATACAGATACGCAGTATTTT. The chain combines TRBV18 with TRBJ2-3; D possibly corresponds to TRBD2 (5 bases). The V end lost 5 bases, the J end lost 3 bases, and 9 bases lay between the germline ends. The CDR3 length is 13 residues. Germline V gene data show CDR1 as KGHSH and CDR2 as LQKENI.

V is TRBV28 and J is TRBJ2-2; TRBD1 is a possible D gene (6 bases). Germline V lookup: CDR1 MDHEN, CDR2 SYDVKM. V was trimmed by 8 bases and J by 2 bases, leaving 9 bases between them. The CDR3 spans 13 residues. The CDR3 region is CASWTVNTGELFF. CDR3 bases: TGTGCCAGCTGGACAGTTAACACCGGGGAGCTGTTTTTT.

The J gene is TRBJ1-6, the V gene TRBV6-1; possible D gene TRBD1, 5 bases. Between the trimmed V and J ends, which lost 5 bases and 9 bases, there was a span of 14 bases. CDR1 is MNHNS, CDR2 SASEGT, per germline. The CDR3 covers 14 residues. The CDR3: CASSPRGSASPLHF. The CDR3 DNA reads as TGTGCCAGCAGTCCTCGGGGGAGTGCTTCACCCCTCCACTTT.

V gene TRBV5-1 combines with J gene TRBJ2-7; D possibly corresponds to TRBD2 (6 bases). Germline V gene sequence: CDR1 SGHRS, CDR2 YFSETQ. Trimming stripped 0 bases from V and 7 bases from J, with 20 bases between. This CDR3 is 16 amino acids long. The CDR3 is CASSLAGVAAPGEQYF. As DNA, the CDR3 is TGCGCCAGCAGCTTGGCCGGGGTAGCGGCCCCTGGGGAGCAGTACTTC.

This clonotype has a handful of counts. The chain couples TRBV20-1 to TRBJ1-3; D remains ambiguous. The V and J ends lost 2 bases and 0 bases respectively, with 8 bases between them. Germline V lookup: CDR1 DFQATT, CDR2 SNEGSKA (reference sequence). This CDR3 has 14 residues. CDR3: CSARQSSSGNTIYF. The DNA for the CDR3 is TGCAGTGCTAGACAGTCTAGCTCTGGAAACACCATATATTTT.

The chain has TRBV4-3 and TRBJ2-3; D remains unclear. Germline-derived CDR1 and CDR2 are LGHNA and YSLEER. V was trimmed by 2 bases and J by 1 base, leaving 19 bases between them. The CDR3 is made up of 18 amino acids. CDR3 loop: CASSQSASRSSGTDTQYF. The CDR3 DNA follows: TGCGCCAGCAGCCAATCGGCATCTCGGTCCAGCGGCACAGATACGCAGTATTTT.